Listed below are T cell receptor beta chains from one sample, sequenced in a study of CD8 T cells in ankylosing spondylitis. TCRdb used MiXCR to reprocess the 5' RACE reads, holding one entry per CDR3 protein. Among 250,000 to 350,000 distinct CDR3 sequences, 6.5% to 10% were seen once, and the ten largest hold less than 15%. Sample: blood, either unsorted or a sorted T cell fraction (not recorded which). The source of these receptors is a male donor with ankylosing spondylitis. Both conserved end residues are part of each CDR3. The order of the fields is CDR3 protein, CDR3 DNA, clone size, CDR3 length, D gene, V gene, J gene. A D gene is named only where the DNA matches it firmly. The size field is filled for only some rows; it gives once, few, many or a size class.

cdr3_aa: CATSQRGSYNEQFF; cdr3_nt: TGTGCCACCAGCCAACGGGGATCTTACAATGAGCAGTTCTTC; clone_size: many; cdr3_length: 14; d_call: NA; v_call: TRBV15; j_call: TRBJ2-1
cdr3_aa: CASSQTDRGGVSPYGYTF; cdr3_nt: TGCGCCAGCAGCCAAACGGACCGCGGGGGCGTTTCCCCATATGGCTACACCTTC; clone_size: many; cdr3_length: 18; d_call: NA; v_call: TRBV4-1; j_call: TRBJ1-2
cdr3_aa: CSVALFGNEQFF; cdr3_nt: TGCAGCGTTGCCCTTTTTGGTAATGAGCAGTTCTTC; clone_size: NA; cdr3_length: 12; d_call: NA; v_call: TRBV29-1; j_call: TRBJ2-1
cdr3_aa: CASSEGGPWEFGYEQYF; cdr3_nt: TGTGCCAGCAGTGAGGGGGGGCCCTGGGAGTTCGGATACGAGCAGTACTTC; clone_size: NA; cdr3_length: 17; d_call: NA; v_call: TRBV6-1; j_call: TRBJ2-7
cdr3_aa: CASKGQVDEDTQYF; cdr3_nt: TGTGCCAGCAAAGGACAGGTGGATGAAGATACGCAGTATTTT; clone_size: NA; cdr3_length: 14; d_call: TRBD1; v_call: TRBV7-9; j_call: TRBJ2-3
cdr3_aa: CASSHRGTYEQYF; cdr3_nt: TGTGCCAGCAGCCACCGCGGTACCTACGAGCAGTACTTC; clone_size: many; cdr3_length: 13; d_call: NA; v_call: TRBV5-8; j_call: TRBJ2-7
cdr3_aa: CASSLGLAGSSGTDTQYF; cdr3_nt: TGCGCCAGCAGCTTGGGACTAGCGGGCTCCTCAGGAACAGATACGCAGTATTTT; clone_size: many; cdr3_length: 18; d_call: TRBD2; v_call: TRBV5-1; j_call: TRBJ2-3
cdr3_aa: CASSLVLNTGELFF; cdr3_nt: TGTGCCAGCAGCTTAGTCCTAAACACCGGGGAGCTGTTTTTT; clone_size: NA; cdr3_length: 14; d_call: NA; v_call: TRBV7-2; j_call: TRBJ2-2
cdr3_aa: CASSLRWQEGVEKLFF; cdr3_nt: TGTGCCAGCAGCTTAAGGTGGCAGGAGGGAGTCGAAAAACTGTTTTTT; clone_size: NA; cdr3_length: 16; d_call: NA; v_call: TRBV7-9; j_call: TRBJ1-4
cdr3_aa: CAISATFGGEQYF; cdr3_nt: TGTGCCATCAGCGCGACCTTTGGGGGCGAGCAGTACTTC; clone_size: NA; cdr3_length: 13; d_call: NA; v_call: TRBV10-3; j_call: TRBJ2-7
cdr3_aa: CASSLVIGGPGANVLTF; cdr3_nt: TGTGCCAGCAGCTTGGTCATTGGGGGCCCTGGGGCCAACGTCCTGACTTTC; clone_size: NA; cdr3_length: 17; d_call: NA; v_call: TRBV5-8; j_call: TRBJ2-6
cdr3_aa: CSATRGRVTEAFF; cdr3_nt: TGCAGTGCCACACGGGGTCGGGTCACTGAAGCTTTCTTT; clone_size: NA; cdr3_length: 13; d_call: NA; v_call: TRBV20-1; j_call: TRBJ1-1
cdr3_aa: CASSLGGPIQETQYF; cdr3_nt: TGCGCCAGCAGCTTGGGGGGTCCGATACAAGAGACCCAGTACTTC; clone_size: NA; cdr3_length: 15; d_call: NA; v_call: TRBV5-1; j_call: TRBJ2-5
cdr3_aa: CASSSPAGDTNYEQYF; cdr3_nt: TGTGCCAGCAGTTCCCCCGCCGGGGATACAAACTACGAGCAGTACTTC; clone_size: NA; cdr3_length: 16; d_call: NA; v_call: TRBV27; j_call: TRBJ2-7
cdr3_aa: CASSSDRANTGELFF; cdr3_nt: TGCGCCAGCAGCTCGGACAGGGCTAACACCGGGGAGCTGTTTTTT; clone_size: NA; cdr3_length: 15; d_call: TRBD1; v_call: TRBV5-1; j_call: TRBJ2-2
cdr3_aa: CASSPGQNYGYTF; cdr3_nt: TGTGCCAGCAGCCCGGGACAGAACTATGGCTACACCTTC; clone_size: many; cdr3_length: 13; d_call: TRBD1; v_call: TRBV12-3/TRBV12-4; j_call: TRBJ1-2
cdr3_aa: CSARDDAGTQYF; cdr3_nt: TGCAGTGCTAGAGATGATGCGGGGACCCAGTACTTC; clone_size: NA; cdr3_length: 12; d_call: NA; v_call: TRBV20-1; j_call: TRBJ2-5
cdr3_aa: CASSPTGTRKNIQYF; cdr3_nt: TGCGCCAGCAGCCCAACCGGGACTAGGAAAAACATTCAGTACTTC; clone_size: many; cdr3_length: 15; d_call: TRBD2; v_call: TRBV5-1; j_call: TRBJ2-4
cdr3_aa: CASSQDVETQYF; cdr3_nt: TGTGCCAGCAGCCAAGACGTCGAGACCCAGTACTTC; clone_size: many; cdr3_length: 12; d_call: NA; v_call: TRBV3-1; j_call: TRBJ2-5
cdr3_aa: CASSQGRKAFF; cdr3_nt: TGTGCCAGCAGTCAAGGGCGTAAAGCTTTCTTT; clone_size: many; cdr3_length: 11; d_call: NA; v_call: TRBV12-3/TRBV12-4; j_call: TRBJ1-1